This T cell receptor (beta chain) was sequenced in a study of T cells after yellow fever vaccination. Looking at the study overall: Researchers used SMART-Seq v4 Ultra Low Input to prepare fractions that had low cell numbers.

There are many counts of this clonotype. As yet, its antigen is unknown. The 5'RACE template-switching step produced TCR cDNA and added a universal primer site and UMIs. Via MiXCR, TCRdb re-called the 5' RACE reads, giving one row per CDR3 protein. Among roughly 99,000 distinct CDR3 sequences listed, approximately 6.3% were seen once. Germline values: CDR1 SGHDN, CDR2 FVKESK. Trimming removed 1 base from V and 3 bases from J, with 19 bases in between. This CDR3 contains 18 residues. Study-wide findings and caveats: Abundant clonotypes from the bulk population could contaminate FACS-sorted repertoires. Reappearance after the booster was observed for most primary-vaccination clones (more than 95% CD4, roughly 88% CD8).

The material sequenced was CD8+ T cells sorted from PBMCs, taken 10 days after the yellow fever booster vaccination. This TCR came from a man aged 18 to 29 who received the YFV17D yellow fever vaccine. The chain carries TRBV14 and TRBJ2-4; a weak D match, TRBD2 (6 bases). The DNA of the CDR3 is TGTGCCAGCAGCCAAGGACTAGGCCTGGACATCGGCAAAAACATTCAGTACTTC. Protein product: CASSQGLGLDIGKNIQYF.